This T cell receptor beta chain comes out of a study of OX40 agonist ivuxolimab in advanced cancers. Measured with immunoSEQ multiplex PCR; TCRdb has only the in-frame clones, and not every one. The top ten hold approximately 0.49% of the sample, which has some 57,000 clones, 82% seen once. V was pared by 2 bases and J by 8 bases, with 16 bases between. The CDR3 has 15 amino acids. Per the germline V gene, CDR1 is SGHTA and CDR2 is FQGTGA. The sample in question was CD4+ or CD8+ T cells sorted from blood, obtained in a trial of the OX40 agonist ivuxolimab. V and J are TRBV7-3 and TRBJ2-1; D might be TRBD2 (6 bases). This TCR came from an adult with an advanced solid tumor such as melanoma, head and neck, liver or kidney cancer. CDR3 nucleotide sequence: TGTGCCAGCAGCTTAGGTAGCGGTCCGGGGGATGAGCAGTTCTTC. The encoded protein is CASSLGSGPGDEQFF.